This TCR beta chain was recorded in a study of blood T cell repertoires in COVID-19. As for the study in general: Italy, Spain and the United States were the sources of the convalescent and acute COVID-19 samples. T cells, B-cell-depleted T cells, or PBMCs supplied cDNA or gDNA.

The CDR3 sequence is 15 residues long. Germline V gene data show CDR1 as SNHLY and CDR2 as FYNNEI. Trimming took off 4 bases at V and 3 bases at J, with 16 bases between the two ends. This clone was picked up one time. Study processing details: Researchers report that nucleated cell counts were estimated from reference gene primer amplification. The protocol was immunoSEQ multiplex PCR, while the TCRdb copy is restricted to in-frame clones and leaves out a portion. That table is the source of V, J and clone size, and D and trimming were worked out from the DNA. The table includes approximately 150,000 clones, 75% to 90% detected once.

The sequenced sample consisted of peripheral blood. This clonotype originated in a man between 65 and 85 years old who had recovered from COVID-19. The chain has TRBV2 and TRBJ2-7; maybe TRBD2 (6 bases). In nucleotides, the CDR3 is TGTGCCAGCAGTGCGGGGACTTCGAGAAGCTACGAGCAGTACTTC. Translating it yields CASSAGTSRSYEQYF.